The 16 T cell receptor beta chains below were found in one sample sequenced in a study of cytomegalovirus exposure and HLA in healthy donors (TCRdb year 2017). The library was produced with the immunoSEQ multiplex PCR assay. For the multiplex PCR, a mixture combining 60 forward primers for TCR Vbeta segments and 13 reverse primers for TCR Jbeta segments was used. What TCRdb holds here is the immuneACCESS table cut down to in-frame rearrangements. Part of the clones is not present; checked against another copy, under half of the missing clones reflect an unresolved V gene, and the others are unexplained. The sample profile shows more than 100,000 clones; around 75% of them were found once. The top ten clones comprise 2.1% of the sample. Sequencing was carried out using PBMCs. These receptor sequences come from a man aged 25 to 45 in good health and CMV-seronegative.

The V call is TRBV7-2, the J call TRBJ1-2, with 7 nucleotides matching TRBD1. Germline CDR1 reads SGHTA; CDR2 reads FQGNSA. With V trimmed by 2 bases and J by 3 bases, 12 bases remained unmatched. This CDR3 has 17 amino acids. In DNA, the CDR3 is TGTGCCAGCAGCTTAAGTACTGGTCTTGGACAGGACTATGGCTACACCTTC. This sequence encodes CASSLSTGLGQDYGYTF. The entire variable domain, with the rest obtained from reference TRBV7-2 and TRBJ1-2, is as follows: GAGVSQSPSNKVTEKGKDVELRCDPISGHTALYWYRQSLGQGLEFLIYFQGNSAPDKSGLPSDRFSAERTGGSVSTLTIQRTQQEDSAVYLCASSLSTGLGQDYGYTFGSGTRLTVV.

This chain connects TRBV28 to TRBJ2-7; TRBD2 agrees at 8 bases. This CDR3 contains 15 residues. Trimming at V came to 6 bases and at J to 6 bases, leaving 13 bases not matched to a gene. Looked up from germline, CDR1 is MDHEN and CDR2 is SYDVKM. The CDR3 bases are TGTGCCAGCAGGCGGGCTAGCGGGTTACCCTCCGAGCAGTACTTC. This translates into CASRRASGLPSEQYF.

The V call is TRBV19, the J call TRBJ1-4; TRBD1 might be the D (5 bases). CDR1 is LNHDA, CDR2 SQIVND, per germline (reference sequence). The CDR3 sequence is 10 residues long. With 11 bases removed from V and 8 bases from J, the gap between germline ends came to 9 bases. CDR3 sequence (DNA): TGTGCCTCCCGGGGGGAAAAACTGTTTTTT. Residues: CASRGEKLFF.

This clone has just one count. The CDR3: CASSLGQGTEKLFF. CDR3 nucleotide sequence: TGTGCCAGCAGTTTGGGGCAGGGCACTGAAAAACTGTTTTTT. The chain joins TRBV28 to TRBJ1-4, with a weak D call TRBD1 (5 bases). Deletions cut 3 bases from V and 7 bases from J, with 12 bases between. The length of the CDR3 is 14 residues. CDR1 MDHEN and CDR2 SYDVKM come from the germline V gene. The full variable domain, its missing parts supplied by reference TRBV28 and TRBJ1-4, is DVKVTQSSRYLVKRTGEKVFLECVQDMDHENMFWYRQDPGLGLRLIYFSYDVKMKEKGDIPEGYSVSREKKERFSLILESASTNQTSMYLCASSLGQGTEKLFFGSGTQLSVL.

The J gene is TRBJ2-7, the V gene TRBV7-9; D ambiguous. Looked up from germline, CDR1 is SEHNR and CDR2 is FQNEAQ (reference sequence). Trimming shortened V by 2 bases and J by 5 bases, and 10 bases separated the two germline ends. The CDR3 is 13 residues long. The CDR3 spells CASSLQVLHEQYF. In DNA form, the CDR3 reads TGTGCCAGCAGCTTACAGGTATTGCACGAGCAGTACTTC.

The chain recombines TRBV27 with TRBJ2-3, with D possibly matching TRBD2 (5 bases). Germline V gene lookup returns CDR1 MNHEY and CDR2 SMNVEV (reference sequence). This CDR3 is 14 amino acids long. V shed 6 bases and J shed 2 bases, with 12 bases lying between them. The CDR3 nucleotides are TGTGCCAGCAGCCAAGACTATGACACAGATACGCAGTATTTT. Protein sequence: CASSQDYDTDTQYF.

This chain joins TRBV28 and TRBJ1-2, with a tentative D call TRBD1 (6 bases). The V end lost 3 bases, the J end lost 5 bases, and 13 bases lay between the germline ends. The V gene's germline CDR1 is MDHEN and CDR2 SYDVKM. The CDR3 loop spans 14 amino acids. CDR3 region: CASSLGGRGYGYTF. The CDR3 nucleotides read TGTGCCAGCAGTTTGGGGGGGCGCGGGTATGGCTACACCTTC.

The chain couples TRBV30 to TRBJ1-6, with TRBD1 matching 9 bases. CDR3 length: 15 amino acids. Germline trimming cut 4 bases from V and 6 bases from J; bases unmatched to any gene: 7. CDR1 and CDR2 from the germline V gene are GTSNPN and SVGIG (reference sequence). CDR3 coding DNA: TGTGCCTGGAACCCCGACAGGGGGATTAATTCACCCCTCCACTTT. Its translation is CAWNPDRGINSPLHF.

In DNA form, the CDR3 reads TGTGCCAGCAGCCTCGACAGGGTGAACGAGCAGTACTTC. Translated: CASSLDRVNEQYF. This chain joins TRBV28 and TRBJ2-7, with TRBD1 matching 7 bases. Germline V CDR1 and CDR2: MDHEN, SYDVKM. The junction had 7 bases not matched to a gene; V was cut back by 6 bases and J by 5 bases. This CDR3 contains 13 residues. The entire variable domain, with the rest obtained from reference TRBV28 and TRBJ2-7, is as follows: DVKVTQSSRYLVKRTGEKVFLECVQDMDHENMFWYRQDPGLGLRLIYFSYDVKMKEKGDIPEGYSVSREKKERFSLILESASTNQTSMYLCASSLDRVNEQYFGPGTRLTVT.

This chain uses TRBV7-2 with TRBJ1-1; D remains unclear. The V gene's germline CDR1 is SGHTA and CDR2 FQGNSA. CDR3 length: 12 amino acids. V was cut by 4 bases and J by 3 bases, with 6 bases left in between. The CDR3, as DNA: TGTGCCAGCAGCTACTCGTACACTGAAGCTTTCTTT. Protein sequence: CASSYSYTEAFF.

The chain employs TRBV28 and TRBJ2-5; D is perhaps TRBD2 (6 bases). Germline CDR1 and CDR2: MDHEN and SYDVKM. The CDR3 is 15 amino acids. Trimming pared 6 bases from V and 5 bases from J, leaving 19 bases between. CDR3 protein: CASSRLGASGETQYF. The DNA of the CDR3 is TGTGCCAGCAGCCGCCTCGGGGCCAGCGGGGAGACCCAGTACTTC.

This chain joins TRBV11-2 and TRBJ2-5; no firm D call. The CDR3 is made up of 12 amino acids. Germline V gene data show CDR1 as SGHAT and CDR2 as FQNNGV. The V end lost 4 bases, the J end lost 11 bases, and 14 bases lay between the germline ends. CDR3 sequence: CASSYPSLEQYF. Here the CDR3 DNA reads TGTGCCAGCAGCTACCCCAGTCTAGAGCAGTACTTC.

This chain uses TRBV4-1 with TRBJ2-3; D is unresolved. Germline V gives CDR1 MGHRA, CDR2 YSYEKL. Trimming stripped 0 bases from V and 2 bases from J, with 9 bases between. The CDR3 consists of 15 residues. The CDR3 region has the DNA TGCGCCAGCAGCCAAGATGGCGGCTACACAGATACGCAGTATTTT. Residues: CASSQDGGYTDTQYF.

V gene TRBV7-2 combines with J gene TRBJ2-1, with D uncertain. The CDR3 has 15 amino acids. Per germline, CDR1 SGHTA and CDR2 FQGNSA. V was trimmed by 1 base and J by 4 bases, leaving 11 bases between them. CDR3 nucleotides: TGTGCCAGCAGCTTAGGGGCAGCCTCTTACAATGAGCAGTTCTTC. Protein product: CASSLGAASYNEQFF.

This chain links TRBV7-2 with TRBJ1-5; the D gene is possibly TRBD1 (5 bases). Trimming cost V 3 bases and J 2 bases, with 11 bases left between them. CDR1 is SGHTA, CDR2 FQGNSA, per germline. This CDR3 has 15 residues. Written as DNA, the CDR3 is TGTGCCAGCAGCTTTCCGTCAGGGCGCAATCAGCCCCAGCATTTT. It encodes CASSFPSGRNQPQHF.

The rearrangement links TRBV6-5 to TRBJ1-1, with a weak D call TRBD1 (5 bases). The V end was cut by 0 bases, the J end by 8 bases, with 13 bases between. The CDR3 is 14 residues long. Germline CDR1 MNHEY, CDR2 SVGAGI. CDR3 DNA sequence: TGTGCCAGCAGTTACTCACTTACAGGTGGGGAAGCTTTCTTT. Translating gives CASSYSLTGGEAFF.